These 7 T cell receptor beta chains share one sample of origin, sequenced in a study of shared clonotypes between healthy human individuals. The protocol was immunoSEQ multiplex PCR, while the TCRdb copy is restricted to in-frame clones and leaves out a portion. The data hold about 2 million clones, with about 95% observed a single time. Terminally differentiated effector memory CD45RA+ cells were excluded by CCR7 positive selection of CD45RO-negative cells. Sequencing was carried out using naive CD8+ T cells sorted from blood. The receptors here all came from a man between 18 and 35 years old in good health.

J is TRBJ1-3 and V is TRBV6-1, with D possibly matching TRBD1 (6 bases). Looked up from germline, CDR1 is MNHNS and CDR2 is SASEGT. CDR3 length: 14 amino acids. Trimming pared 2 bases from V and 6 bases from J, leaving 11 bases between. In nucleotides, the CDR3 is TGTGCCAGCAGTGAATGGGACACCCTAAACACCATATATTTT. Protein: CASSEWDTLNTIYF.

The chain links TRBV10-3 to TRBJ2-3, with TRBD2 matching over 10 bases. In germline, CDR1 is ENHRY, CDR2 SYGVKD. Unmatched junction bases numbered 10, after V lost 6 bases and J lost 4 bases. The CDR3 spans 16 residues. In nucleotides, the CDR3 is TGTGCCATCAGCGACTCACTAGCGGGGAGATCAGATACGCAGTATTTT. It specifies CAISDSLAGRSDTQYF.

For this clone: Other DNA sequences within the sample encode an identical CDR3. The chain uses TRBV7-2 and TRBJ2-1; TRBD2 is a possible D gene (7 bases). Germline assignment: CDR1 SGHTA and CDR2 FQGNSA. V was pared by 3 bases and J by 0 bases, with 9 bases between. CDR3 length: 15 residues. CDR3 loop: CASSLRGGSYNEQFF. The DNA for the CDR3 is TGTGCCAGCAGCTTGAGGGGGGGCTCCTACAATGAGCAGTTCTTC.

The rearrangement joins TRBV29-1 to TRBJ1-1; 7 nucleotides line up with TRBD1. This CDR3 contains 14 residues. Germline V gene lookup returns CDR1 SQVTM and CDR2 ANQGSEA. J was trimmed by 1 base and V by 0 bases; bases with no gene match: 2. The CDR3 reads CSVEEGQWNTEAFF. Written as DNA, the CDR3 is TGCAGCGTTGAAGAGGGACAGTGGAACACTGAAGCTTTCTTT.

This clone is a singleton in its sample. The chain uses TRBV30 and TRBJ2-7; weak D call: TRBD2 (5 bases). The CDR3 runs to 16 residues. Germline CDR1 and CDR2: GTSNPN and SVGIG (reference sequence). V was pared by 0 bases and J by 3 bases, with 18 bases between. This CDR3 is CAWSVGLGATVYEQYF. The CDR3, as DNA: TGTGCCTGGAGTGTTGGGCTGGGAGCGACCGTCTACGAGCAGTACTTC.

The chain joins TRBV9 to TRBJ2-2, with 8 bases aligning to TRBD2. CDR3 length: 18 residues. CDR1 is SGDLS, CDR2 YYNGEE, per germline. Unmatched junction bases numbered 10, after V lost 3 bases and J lost 0 bases. CDR3 nucleotides: TGTGCCAGCAGCGCCCCCATGGCGGGGGGTACGAACACCGGGGAGCTGTTTTTT. The encoded protein is CASSAPMAGGTNTGELFF.

The chain uses TRBV2 and TRBJ2-1; the match to TRBD2 covers 7 bases. From germline, CDR1 is SNHLY and CDR2 FYNNEI. V shed 6 bases, J shed 2 bases, and the junction held 7 bases outside the gene matches. The CDR3 covers 15 residues. The CDR3 protein is CASSGALAAYNEQFF. In DNA form, the CDR3 reads TGTGCCAGCAGCGGGGCCCTAGCGGCCTACAATGAGCAGTTCTTC.